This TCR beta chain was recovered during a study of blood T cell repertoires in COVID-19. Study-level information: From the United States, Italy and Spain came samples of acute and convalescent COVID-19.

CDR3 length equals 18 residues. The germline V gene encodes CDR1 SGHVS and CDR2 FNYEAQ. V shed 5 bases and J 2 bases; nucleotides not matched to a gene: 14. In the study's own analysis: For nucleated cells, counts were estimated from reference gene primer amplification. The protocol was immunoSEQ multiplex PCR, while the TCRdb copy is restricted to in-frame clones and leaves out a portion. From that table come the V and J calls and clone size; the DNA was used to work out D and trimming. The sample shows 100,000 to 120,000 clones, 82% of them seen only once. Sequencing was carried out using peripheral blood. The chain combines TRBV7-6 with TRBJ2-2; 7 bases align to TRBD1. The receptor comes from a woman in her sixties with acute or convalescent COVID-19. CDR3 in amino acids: CASSPRGQPGGNTGELFF. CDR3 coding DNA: TGTGCCAGCAGCCCCCGAGGCCAGCCAGGGGGTAACACCGGGGAGCTGTTTTTT.